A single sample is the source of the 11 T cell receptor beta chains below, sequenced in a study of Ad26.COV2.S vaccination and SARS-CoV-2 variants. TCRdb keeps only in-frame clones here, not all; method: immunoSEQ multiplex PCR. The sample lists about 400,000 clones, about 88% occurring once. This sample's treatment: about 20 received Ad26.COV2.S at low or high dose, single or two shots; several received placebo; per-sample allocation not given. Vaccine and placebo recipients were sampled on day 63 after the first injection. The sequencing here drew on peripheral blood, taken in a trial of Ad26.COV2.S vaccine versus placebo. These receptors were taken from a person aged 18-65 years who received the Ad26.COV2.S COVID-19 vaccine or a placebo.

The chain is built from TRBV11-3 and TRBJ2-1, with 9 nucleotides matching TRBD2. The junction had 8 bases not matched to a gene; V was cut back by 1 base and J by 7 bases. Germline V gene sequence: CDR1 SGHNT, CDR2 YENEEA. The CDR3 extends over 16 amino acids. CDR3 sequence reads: CASSLVGLAPTNEQFF. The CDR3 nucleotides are TGTGCCAGCAGCTTAGTAGGACTAGCGCCGACAAATGAGCAGTTCTTC.

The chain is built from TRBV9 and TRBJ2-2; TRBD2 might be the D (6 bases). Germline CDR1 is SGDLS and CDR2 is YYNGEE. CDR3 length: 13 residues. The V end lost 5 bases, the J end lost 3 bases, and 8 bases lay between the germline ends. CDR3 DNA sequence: TGTGCCAGCAGTAGGGAGGACACCGGGGAGCTGTTTTTT. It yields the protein CASSREDTGELFF.

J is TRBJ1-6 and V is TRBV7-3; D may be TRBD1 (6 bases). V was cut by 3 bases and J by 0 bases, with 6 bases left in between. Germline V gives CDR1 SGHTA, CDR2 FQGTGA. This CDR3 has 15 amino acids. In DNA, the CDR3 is TGTGCCAGCAGCTTGGACAGCTCCTATAATTCACCCCTCCACTTT. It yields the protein CASSLDSSYNSPLHF.

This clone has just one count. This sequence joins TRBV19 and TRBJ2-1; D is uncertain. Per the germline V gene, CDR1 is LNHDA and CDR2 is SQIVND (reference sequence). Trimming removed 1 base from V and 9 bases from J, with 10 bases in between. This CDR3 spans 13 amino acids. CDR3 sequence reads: CASSIVGQGEQFF. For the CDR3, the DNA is TGTGCCAGTAGTATAGTCGGGCAAGGTGAGCAGTTCTTC.

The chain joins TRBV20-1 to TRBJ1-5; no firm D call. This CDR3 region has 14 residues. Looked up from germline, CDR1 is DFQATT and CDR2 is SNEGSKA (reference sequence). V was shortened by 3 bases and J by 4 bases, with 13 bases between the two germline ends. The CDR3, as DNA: TGCAGTGCTAGTCCTTCTTCGGCGAATCAGCCCCAGCATTTT. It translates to CSASPSSANQPQHF.

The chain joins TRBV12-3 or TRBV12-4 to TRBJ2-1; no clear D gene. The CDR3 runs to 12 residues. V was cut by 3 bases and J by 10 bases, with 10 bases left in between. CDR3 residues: CASSLVYGEQFF. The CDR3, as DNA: TGTGCCAGCAGTTTGGTTTATGGCGAGCAGTTCTTC.

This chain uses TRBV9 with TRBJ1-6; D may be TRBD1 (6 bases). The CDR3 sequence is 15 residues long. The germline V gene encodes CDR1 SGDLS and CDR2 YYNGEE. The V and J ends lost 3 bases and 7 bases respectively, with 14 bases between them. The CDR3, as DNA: TGTGCCAGCAGCGGGGGGGCATTGGACAATTCACCCCTCCACTTT. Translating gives CASSGGALDNSPLHF.

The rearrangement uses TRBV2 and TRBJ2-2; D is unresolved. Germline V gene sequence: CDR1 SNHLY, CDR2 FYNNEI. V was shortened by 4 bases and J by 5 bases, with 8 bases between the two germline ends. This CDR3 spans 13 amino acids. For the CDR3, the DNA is TGTGCCAGCAGTGTGTCAACTACCGGGGAGCTGTTTTTT. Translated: CASSVSTTGELFF.

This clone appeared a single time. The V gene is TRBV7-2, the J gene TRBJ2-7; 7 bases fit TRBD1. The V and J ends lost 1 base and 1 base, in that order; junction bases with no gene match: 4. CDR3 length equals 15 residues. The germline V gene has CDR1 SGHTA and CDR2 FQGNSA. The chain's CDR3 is CASSLGGGQSYEQYF. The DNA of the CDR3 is TGTGCCAGCAGCTTAGGAGGGGGACAGTCCTACGAGCAGTACTTC.

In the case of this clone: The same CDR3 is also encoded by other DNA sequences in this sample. The CDR3 bases are TGTGCCAGCAGCTTACTAGGCAATGAGCAGTTCTTC. It specifies CASSLLGNEQFF. The chain couples TRBV11-2 to TRBJ2-1; D is uncertain. Trimming cost V 2 bases and J 6 bases, with 5 bases left between them. Germline V CDR1 and CDR2: SGHAT, FQNNGV. CDR3 size: 12 residues.

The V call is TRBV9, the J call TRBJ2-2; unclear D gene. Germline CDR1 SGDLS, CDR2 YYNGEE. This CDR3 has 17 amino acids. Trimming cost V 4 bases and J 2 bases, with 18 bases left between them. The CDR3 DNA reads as TGTGCCAGCAGCACCCGTCCCGAGGAGTTAAACACCGGGGAGCTGTTTTTT. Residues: CASSTRPEELNTGELFF.